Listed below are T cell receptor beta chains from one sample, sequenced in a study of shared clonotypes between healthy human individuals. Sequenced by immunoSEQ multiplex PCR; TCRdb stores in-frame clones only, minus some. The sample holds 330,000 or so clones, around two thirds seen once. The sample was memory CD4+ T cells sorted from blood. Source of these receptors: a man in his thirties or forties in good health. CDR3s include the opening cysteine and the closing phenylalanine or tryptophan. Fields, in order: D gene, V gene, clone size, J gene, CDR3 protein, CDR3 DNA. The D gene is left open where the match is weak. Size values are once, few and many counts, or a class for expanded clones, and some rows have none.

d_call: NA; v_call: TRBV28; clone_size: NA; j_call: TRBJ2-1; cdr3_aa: CASSLGGDSYNEQFF; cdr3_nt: TGTGCCAGCAGTTTAGGTGGCGACTCCTACAATGAGCAGTTCTTC
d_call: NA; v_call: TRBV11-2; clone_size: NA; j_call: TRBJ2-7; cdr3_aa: CASSLGLGEKNSYEQYF; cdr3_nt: TGTGCCAGCAGCTTAGGGTTGGGAGAGAAAAACTCCTACGAGCAGTACTTC
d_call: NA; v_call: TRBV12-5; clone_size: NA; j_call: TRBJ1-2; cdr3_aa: CASASGTDYGYTF; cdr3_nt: TGTGCTAGTGCCTCCGGGACGGATTATGGCTACACCTTC
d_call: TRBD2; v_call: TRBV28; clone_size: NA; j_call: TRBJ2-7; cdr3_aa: CASSPYGLAGVASYEQYF; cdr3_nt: TGTGCCAGCAGTCCCTACGGACTAGCGGGAGTCGCATCCTACGAGCAGTACTTC
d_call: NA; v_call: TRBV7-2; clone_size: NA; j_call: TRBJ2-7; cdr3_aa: CASSLSGGSYEQYF; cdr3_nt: TGTGCCAGCAGCTTATCCGGGGGCTCCTACGAGCAGTACTTC
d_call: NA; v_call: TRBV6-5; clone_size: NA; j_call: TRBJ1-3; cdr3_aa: CASSFGARANTIYF; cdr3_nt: TGTGCCAGCAGTTTCGGGGCCAGAGCGAACACCATATATTTT
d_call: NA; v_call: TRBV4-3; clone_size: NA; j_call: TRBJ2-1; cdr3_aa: CASSQEGGRRVEQFF; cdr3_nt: TGCGCCAGCAGCCAAGAAGGAGGGAGAAGAGTTGAGCAGTTCTTC
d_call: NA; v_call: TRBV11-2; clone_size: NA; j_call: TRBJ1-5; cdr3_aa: CASSLGAGLAQHF; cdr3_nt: TGTGCCAGCAGCTTAGGGGCGGGTTTGGCCCAGCATTTT
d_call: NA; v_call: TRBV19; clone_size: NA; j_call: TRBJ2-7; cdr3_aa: CASSGDRGGIYEQYF; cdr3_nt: TGTGCCAGTAGTGGGGATCGGGGAGGCATCTACGAGCAGTACTTC
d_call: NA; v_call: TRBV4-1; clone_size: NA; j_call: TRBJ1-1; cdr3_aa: CASSQGGLQGPNTEAFF; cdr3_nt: TGCGCCAGCAGCCAAGGAGGATTACAGGGACCTAACACTGAAGCTTTCTTT
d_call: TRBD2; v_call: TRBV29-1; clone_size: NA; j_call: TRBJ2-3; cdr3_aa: CSGGLAGTDTQYF; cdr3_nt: TGCAGCGGCGGACTAGCGGGGACAGATACGCAGTATTTT
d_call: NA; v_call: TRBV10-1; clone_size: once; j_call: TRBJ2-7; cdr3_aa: CASSEFLTRGWQYF; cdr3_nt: TGCGCCAGCAGTGAGTTTCTGACTAGAGGTTGGCAGTACTTC
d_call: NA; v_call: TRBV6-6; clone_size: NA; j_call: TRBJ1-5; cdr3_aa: CASSYAAGLNNQPQHF; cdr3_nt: TGTGCCAGCAGTTACGCAGCAGGGTTGAACAATCAGCCCCAGCATTTT
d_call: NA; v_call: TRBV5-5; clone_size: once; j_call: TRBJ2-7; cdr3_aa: CASSLRGVRSYEQYF; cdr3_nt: TGTGCCAGCAGCTTAAGAGGGGTAAGGTCCTACGAGCAGTACTTC
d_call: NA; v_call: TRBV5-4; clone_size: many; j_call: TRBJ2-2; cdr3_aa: CASSLYGGELFF; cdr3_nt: TGTGCCAGCAGCTTGTATGGCGGGGAGCTGTTTTTT
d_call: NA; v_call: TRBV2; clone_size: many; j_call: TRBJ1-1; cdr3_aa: CASTLSLNTEAFF; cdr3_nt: TGTGCCAGCACCCTCAGTTTGAACACTGAAGCTTTCTTT
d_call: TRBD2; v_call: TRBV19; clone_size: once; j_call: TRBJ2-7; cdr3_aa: CASSIMGTSGIVYEQYF; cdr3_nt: TGTGCCAGTAGTATAATGGGGACTAGCGGGATTGTCTACGAGCAGTACTTC
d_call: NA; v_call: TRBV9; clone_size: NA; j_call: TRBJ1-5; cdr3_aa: CASSVGVVATSNQPQHF; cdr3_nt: TGTGCCAGCAGCGTAGGGGTCGTGGCAACTAGCAATCAGCCCCAGCATTTT
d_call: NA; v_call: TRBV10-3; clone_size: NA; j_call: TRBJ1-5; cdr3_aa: CAISESGNSNQPQHF; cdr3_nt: TGTGCCATCAGTGAGTCTGGAAATAGCAATCAGCCCCAGCATTTT
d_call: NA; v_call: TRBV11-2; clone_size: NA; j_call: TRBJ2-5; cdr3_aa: CASSLDFGRPETQYF; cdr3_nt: TGTGCCAGCAGCTTAGATTTCGGCCGTCCGGAGACCCAGTACTTC
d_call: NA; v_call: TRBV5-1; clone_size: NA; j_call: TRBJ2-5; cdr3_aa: CASGTGTQETQYF; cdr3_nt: TGCGCCAGCGGGACCGGGACCCAAGAGACCCAGTACTTC
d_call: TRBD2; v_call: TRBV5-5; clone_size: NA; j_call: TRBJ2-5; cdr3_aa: CASSLAASGSLQETQYF; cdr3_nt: TGTGCCAGCAGCTTGGCGGCTAGCGGGAGCCTGCAAGAGACCCAGTACTTC
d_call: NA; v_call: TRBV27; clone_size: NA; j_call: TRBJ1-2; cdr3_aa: CASSLSGRMFNYGYTF; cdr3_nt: TGTGCCAGCAGTTTATCGGGACGGATGTTTAACTATGGCTACACCTTC
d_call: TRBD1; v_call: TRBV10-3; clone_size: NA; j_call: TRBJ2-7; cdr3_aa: CAISESQGKSYEQYF; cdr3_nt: TGTGCCATCAGTGAGTCACAGGGGAAATCCTACGAGCAGTACTTC
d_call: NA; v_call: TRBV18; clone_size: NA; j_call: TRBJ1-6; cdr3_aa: CASSPLGETSPLHF; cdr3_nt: TGTGCCAGCTCACCACTTGGGGAGACTTCACCCCTCCACTTT
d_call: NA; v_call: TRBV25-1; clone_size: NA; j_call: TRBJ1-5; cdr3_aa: CASRNAGLYQPQHF; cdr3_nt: TGTGCCAGCAGAAATGCAGGGCTCTATCAGCCCCAGCATTTT
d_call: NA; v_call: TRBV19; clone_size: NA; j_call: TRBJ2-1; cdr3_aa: CASTKEIYNGEQFF; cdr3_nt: TGTGCCAGTACAAAGGAGATCTACAATGGTGAGCAGTTCTTC
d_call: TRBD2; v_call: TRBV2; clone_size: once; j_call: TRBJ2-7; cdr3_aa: CASSEGLAGAYEQYF; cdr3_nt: TGTGCCAGCAGTGAAGGACTAGCGGGAGCCTACGAGCAGTACTTC
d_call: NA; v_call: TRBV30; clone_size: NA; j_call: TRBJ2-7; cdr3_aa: CAWSVLRRRERIPTYEQYF; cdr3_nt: TGTGCCTGGAGTGTACTGCGCCGCAGGGAACGCATACCAACCTACGAGCAGTACTTC
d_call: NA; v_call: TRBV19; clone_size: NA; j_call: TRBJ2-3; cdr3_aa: CASSIRLSTDTQYF; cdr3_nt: TGTGCCAGTAGTATCCGATTGTCCACAGATACGCAGTATTTT
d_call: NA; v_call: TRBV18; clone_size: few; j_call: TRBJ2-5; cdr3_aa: CASSLRLQETQYF; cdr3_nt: TGTGCCAGCTCACTTCGCCTCCAAGAGACCCAGTACTTC
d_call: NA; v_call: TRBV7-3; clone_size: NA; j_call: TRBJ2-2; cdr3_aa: CASSSMTGAGELFF; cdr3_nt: TGTGCCAGCAGCTCGATGACGGGAGCCGGGGAGCTGTTTTTT
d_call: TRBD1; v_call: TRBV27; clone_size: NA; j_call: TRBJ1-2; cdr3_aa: CASRPSGGDYTF; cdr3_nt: TGTGCCAGCAGGCCATCAGGGGGTGACTACACCTTC
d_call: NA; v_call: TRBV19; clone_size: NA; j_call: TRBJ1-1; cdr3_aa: CASSSSRKTEAFF; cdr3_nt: TGTGCCAGTAGTAGTTCCCGCAAAACTGAAGCTTTCTTT
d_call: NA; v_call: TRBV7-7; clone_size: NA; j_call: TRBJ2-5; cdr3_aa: CASSLERAQTETQYF; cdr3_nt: TGTGCTAGCAGCTTAGAAAGGGCTCAAACGGAGACCCAGTACTTC
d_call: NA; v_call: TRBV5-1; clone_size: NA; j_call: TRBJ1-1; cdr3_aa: CASSRTDTEAFF; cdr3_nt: TGCGCCAGCAGCCGGACAGACACTGAAGCTTTCTTT
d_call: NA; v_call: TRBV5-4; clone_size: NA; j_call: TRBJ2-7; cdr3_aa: CASSLAPSPFEQYF; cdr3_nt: TGTGCCAGCAGCTTGGCCCCATCACCCTTCGAGCAGTACTTC